The 13 T cell receptor beta chains below all came from one sample that was sequenced in a study of post-analysis software for immune sequencing data. Study conclusions and caveats: Several TRBV segments (TRBV5-6, TRBV5-1 and TRBV20-1 among them) occurred more frequently in patients than in controls.

The library was made from cDNA and included unique molecular identifiers. TCRdb called the PCR reads again in MiXCR, with one record for every CDR3 protein. The sample holds about 760,000 distinct CDR3 sequences, about 27% seen once. No antigen has been assigned to these receptors. Material for sequencing was blood. Receptor source: a girl aged 10 to 17 with multiple sclerosis.

This sequence joins TRBV10-3 and TRBJ2-7, with 12 positions matching TRBD2. CDR1 is ENHRY, CDR2 SYGVKD, per germline. Unmatched junction bases numbered 7, after V lost 3 bases and J lost 1 base. This CDR3 has 17 residues. The CDR3 DNA reads as TGTGCCATCAGTGAAAATAAAGGACTAGCGGGGTCCTACGAGCAGTACTTC. Translating gives CAISENKGLAGSYEQYF.

There are many counts of this clonotype. The V gene is TRBV10-3, the J gene TRBJ2-7; 9 bases match TRBD2. The CDR3 has 15 amino acids. Germline CDR1 is ENHRY and CDR2 is SYGVKD. V shed 3 bases, J shed 4 bases, and the junction held 7 bases outside the gene matches. The CDR3: CAISEWASGTYEQYF. CDR3 coding DNA: TGTGCCATCAGTGAATGGGCTAGCGGGACGTACGAGCAGTACTTC.

This clonotype has more than one count but fewer than ten. CDR3 loop: CASSLKGYYEQYF. The CDR3 DNA reads TGTGCCAGCAGCCTGAAGGGATACTACGAGCAGTACTTC. The chain links TRBV5-6 to TRBJ2-7; D remains unclear. This CDR3 spans 13 amino acids. V lost 4 bases to trimming and J lost 3 bases, with 11 bases between them. The germline gives CDR1 SGHDT, CDR2 YYEEEE. Looking up the rest from reference TRBV5-6 and TRBJ2-7 gives the full variable domain: DAGVTQSPTHLIKTRGQQVTLRCSPKSGHDTVSWYQQALGQGPQFIFQYYEEEERQRGNFPDRFSGHQFPNYSSELNVNALLLGDSALYLCASSLKGYYEQYFGPGTRLTVT.

This clonotype was seen a few times. The chain is built from TRBV29-1 and TRBJ2-2, with D tentatively TRBD1 (6 bases). The CDR3 runs to 14 residues. The V gene lost 7 bases and the J gene lost 3 bases, with 15 bases spanning the gap. CDR1 and CDR2 (germline): SQVTM, ANQGSEA. CDR3 sequence: CSATGTIHTGELFF. The CDR3 DNA is TGCAGCGCTACGGGGACAATTCACACCGGGGAGCTGTTTTTT.

The chain carries TRBV11-2 and TRBJ2-7; D is uncertain. The CDR3 consists of 13 residues. Germline V CDR1 and CDR2: SGHAT, FQNNGV. The V end lost 5 bases, the J end lost 2 bases, and 10 bases lay between the germline ends. CDR3 nucleotides: TGTGCCAGCAGCGTGAGCGTGCCCTACGAGCAGTACTTC. Translation gives CASSVSVPYEQYF. The whole variable domain, remainder taken from reference TRBV11-2 and TRBJ2-7, is EAGVAQSPRYKIIEKRQSVAFWCNPISGHATLYWYQQILGQGPKLLIQFQNNGVVDDSQLPKDRFSAERLKGVDSTLKIQPAKLEDSAVYLCASSVSVPYEQYFGPGTRLTVT.

The gene calls are TRBV5-1 and TRBJ1-1; D gene ambiguous. This CDR3 comprises 15 residues. The ends were cut back, 6 bases at V and 1 base at J, with 16 bases in the middle. In germline, CDR1 is SGHRS, CDR2 YFSETQ. In nucleotides, the CDR3 is TGCGCCAGCACCATACTTGTCGGACGGAACACTGAAGCTTTCTTT. Amino acids: CASTILVGRNTEAFF.

The V gene is TRBV7-2, the J gene TRBJ2-5; D is perhaps TRBD1 or TRBD2 (5 bases each). Per germline, CDR1 SGHTA and CDR2 FQGNSA. Trimming shortened V by 4 bases and J by 4 bases, and 22 bases separated the two germline ends. The CDR3 contains 17 residues. CDR3 bases: TGTGCCAGCAGCTCGAAATCTCGCAGGGAGAGCGGAGAGACCCAGTACTTC. Translation gives CASSSKSRRESGETQYF. Variable domain in full (rest from reference TRBV7-2 and TRBJ2-5): GAGVSQSPSNKVTEKGKDVELRCDPISGHTALYWYRQSLGQGLEFLIYFQGNSAPDKSGLPSDRFSAERTGGSVSTLTIQRTQQEDSAVYLCASSSKSRRESGETQYFGPGTRLLVL.

This clonotype turned up a few times. The gene calls are TRBV5-1 and TRBJ2-5, with 10 bases aligning to TRBD1. This CDR3 is built from 14 residues. J was trimmed by 4 bases and V by 9 bases; bases with no gene match: 9. The germline V gene encodes CDR1 SGHRS and CDR2 YFSETQ. The CDR3 spells CATAGQGWSETQYF. The CDR3 coding sequence is TGCGCCACCGCGGGACAGGGGTGGTCAGAGACCCAGTACTTC.

Worth noting for this clonotype: A much more abundant neighbour one base away suggests this may be a read error. The chain joins TRBV9 to TRBJ1-6; tentatively, D is TRBD1 (6 bases). The CDR3 runs 14 residues. Germline assignment: CDR1 SGDLS and CDR2 YYNGEE. The CDR3 DNA reads TGTGCCAGCAGCGTAGGGCACAGGGATTCACCCCCCCACTTT. The encoded protein is CASSVGHRDSPPHF.

Notes on this clonotype: A junction boundary mismatches the germline segment, possibly from a read error. DNA of the CDR3: TGCAGTGCTCCTGGACTAGCGGGAGGCCAATCCAATGGGCAGTTCTTC. It specifies CSAPGLAGGQSNGQFF. The rearrangement uses TRBV20-1 and TRBJ2-1; 14 bases map to TRBD2. Germline V gene sequence: CDR1 DFQATT, CDR2 SNEGSKA (reference sequence). The CDR3 runs to 16 residues.

This clonotype has only a few counts. The V and J genes are TRBV7-2 and TRBJ2-3; TRBD1 matches 9 bases. J lost 5 bases, V lost 7 bases, and 7 bases had no gene match. Germline V gene sequence: CDR1 SGHTA, CDR2 FQGNSA. CDR3 size: 14 residues. The CDR3 loop reads CASTRDRVEDTQYF. As DNA, the CDR3 is TGTGCCAGCACCAGGGACAGGGTGGAAGATACGCAGTATTTT.

This chain joins TRBV5-1 and TRBJ2-3; no reliable D call. The V end lost 3 bases, the J end lost 0 bases, and 11 bases lay between the germline ends. Germline CDR1 and CDR2: SGHRS and YFSETQ. CDR3 length: 15 residues. The CDR3 here is CASSSAGESTDTQYF. The CDR3 DNA follows: TGCGCCAGCAGCTCAGCTGGAGAAAGCACAGATACGCAGTATTTT.

This clonotype was recorded a few times. V usage is TRBV20-1 and J usage is TRBJ2-1; tentatively, D is TRBD1 (6 bases). Germline V CDR1 and CDR2: DFQATT, SNEGSKA (reference sequence). The CDR3 is 16 amino acids. The ends were cut back, 6 bases at V and 7 bases at J, with 25 bases in the middle. The CDR3 nucleotides read TGCAGTGCCCCCGCCAGGGGTCGCGGCGCACTAAATGAGCAGTTCTTC. It specifies CSAPARGRGALNEQFF.